Below are 16 T cell receptor beta chains sequenced from a single sample in a study of CXCR3-negative and CXCR3-positive naive CD8 T cells. Each TRB cDNA library was prepared by 5' RACE (with UMI labels). No DNA is given; TCRdb re-called the 5' RACE reads and lists each CDR3 protein once. This table lists around 60,000 distinct CDR3 sequences. General study findings and limits: CXCR3-positive naive cells had more hydrophobic TRB CDR3s than CXCR3-negative naive cells.

These receptors lack a known antigen. Sequenced material: naive CXCR3+ CD8+ T cells from blood. Subset denoted: CD45RO-CCR7+CD27+CD95- naive CD8+ T cells expressing CXCR3 (TNR3+). The receptors here all came from a human donor in good health. Some clones in this sample may be carry-over from other donors' samples.

The rearrangement joins TRBV29-1 to TRBJ2-7; TCRdb proposes TRBD2, but this gene call is untestable without DNA. The CDR3 is 12 residues long. Germline V gene sequence: CDR1 SQVTM, CDR2 ANQGSEA. CDR3 amino acids: CSAEGGPYEQYF.

The chain links TRBV28 to TRBJ2-7; TCRdb indicates TRBD1, and absent DNA this call remains unverified. This CDR3 has 16 residues. Germline V gene data show CDR1 as MDHEN and CDR2 as SYDVKM. CDR3 residues: CASSPLGQGLFYEQYF.

This chain joins TRBV6-1 and TRBJ2-5; TCRdb indicates TRBD1, and absent DNA this call remains unverified. This CDR3 has 13 amino acids. Germline CDR1 reads MNHNS; CDR2 reads SASEGT. CDR3 sequence reads: CASSEWTVQTQYF.

This sequence joins TRBV29-1 and TRBJ2-7; TCRdb returns TRBD1, unconfirmable since there is no DNA. This CDR3 has 15 residues. Looked up from germline, CDR1 is SQVTM and CDR2 is ANQGSEA. The CDR3 loop is CSVEPLPDGRYEQYF.

CDR3 sequence: CASSLNGESSYNEQFF. V gene TRBV7-9 combines with J gene TRBJ2-1. The CDR3 runs to 16 residues. CDR1 is SEHNR, CDR2 FQNEAQ, per germline (reference sequence).

The chain employs TRBV19 and TRBJ2-2; the TRBD1 assignment by TCRdb is unverifiable without DNA. Germline-derived CDR1 and CDR2 are LNHDA and SQIVND (reference sequence). The CDR3 is made up of 13 amino acids. The CDR3 protein is CASAHRGPGELFF.

V usage is TRBV28 and J usage is TRBJ2-5; the D gene TCRdb calls, TRBD2, cannot be checked with no DNA. The CDR3 extends over 14 amino acids. Germline CDR1 is MDHEN and CDR2 is SYDVKM. The chain's CDR3 is CASSLVQGGETQYF.

The V call is TRBV15, the J call TRBJ2-7; the D gene TCRdb calls, TRBD2, cannot be checked with no DNA. The CDR3 sequence is 15 residues long. The germline V gene has CDR1 LNHNV and CDR2 YYDKDF (reference sequence). CDR3 region: CATSFSRAIAYEQYF. The complete variable domain, with remaining parts taken from reference TRBV15 and TRBJ2-7, reads DAMVIQNPRYQVTQFGKPVTLSCSQTLNHNVMYWYQQKSSQAPKLLFHYYDKDFNNEADTPDNFQSRRPNTSFCFLDIRSPGLGDTAMYLCATSFSRAIAYEQYFGPGTRLTVT.

V usage is TRBV6-5 and J usage is TRBJ2-7. CDR3 size: 14 residues. CDR1 is MNHEY, CDR2 SVGAGI, per germline. The CDR3 here is CASSYAGTTYEQYF.

V gene TRBV29-1 combines with J gene TRBJ2-7; the D call from TCRdb, TRBD1, cannot be confirmed without DNA. Germline assignment: CDR1 SQVTM and CDR2 ANQGSEA. This CDR3 comprises 11 residues. The CDR3 region is CSVWGGYEQYF.

The rearrangement joins TRBV29-1 to TRBJ2-3; TCRdb's D gene call, TRBD1, goes unchecked for lack of DNA. Germline loops: CDR1 SQVTM, CDR2 ANQGSEA. CDR3 size: 11 residues. CDR3 region: CSGQGTDTQYF.

The chain has TRBV29-1 and TRBJ2-7; TCRdb returns TRBD1, unconfirmable since there is no DNA. Germline CDR1 is SQVTM and CDR2 is ANQGSEA. The CDR3 length is 15 residues. This CDR3 reads CSVAGGDRSSYEQYF.

This rearrangement joins TRBV12-3 or TRBV12-4 to TRBJ2-4. The CDR3 runs 15 residues. The CDR3 loop reads CASSLFRLAKNIQYF.

The chain uses TRBV27 and TRBJ2-1; without DNA, the TCRdb call of TRBD2 cannot be checked. Germline lookup yields CDR1 MNHEY and CDR2 SMNVEV (reference sequence). The CDR3 has 15 residues. The CDR3 spells CASSLPRTSPNEQFF.

The chain couples TRBV18 to TRBJ2-1; lacking DNA, the TRBD1 call made by TCRdb goes unchecked. The CDR3 spans 15 residues. Looked up from germline, CDR1 is KGHSH and CDR2 is LQKENI. The CDR3 spells CASSPPGSGHNEQFF.

The V call is TRBV5-6, the J call TRBJ1-2. The CDR3 covers 14 residues. Germline CDR1 reads SGHDT; CDR2 reads YYEEEE. This CDR3 reads CASSSPGDFSGYTF. The full variable domain, in which reference TRBV5-6 and TRBJ1-2 provide the parts outside the CDR3, is DAGVTQSPTHLIKTRGQQVTLRCSPKSGHDTVSWYQQALGQGPQFIFQYYEEEERQRGNFPDRFSGHQFPNYSSELNVNALLLGDSALYLCASSSPGDFSGYTFGSGTRLTVV.